This T cell receptor (beta chain) came from a study of T cells after yellow fever vaccination (dated by TCRdb to the late 2010s). Regarding the research as a whole: The SMART-Seq v4 Ultra Low Input RNA kit was used to prepare libraries from fractions with low cell numbers. To track T-cell clones before and after primary and booster YFV17D yellow fever vaccination, bulk TCR alpha and beta repertoires were sequenced longitudinally. Two healthy male donors made up the cohort, one aged 18 to 30 years and the other aged 30 to 40 years. Blood samples were taken at several timepoints before and after primary and secondary immunization, and bulk PBMC replicates and cell subsets were isolated. Results the study describes overall, beyond this receptor: Most clones expanded after primary vaccination were re-detected after the booster (almost 97% of CD4 and 88% of CD8), suggesting broad memory maintenance. A small fraction of clonotypes appeared in both the CD4 and CD8 compartments, likely as a result of convergent recombination. Only a couple of donors were included in the study, so the extent to which the findings can be generalized is limited. The secondary T-cell response was weaker than the primary response but faster, peaking on day 5 instead of day 15. Because abundant contaminating clonotypes from the bulk population could be contained in FACS-sorted repertoires, computational filtering was required.

At the junction V is shortened by 5 bases and J by 5 bases, with 15 bases in between. Spanning cysteine to phenylalanine, the CDR3 consists of 14 amino acids. The read is trimmed to its CDR3 DNA, 42 bases read in frame from base 1. Synthesis of TCR cDNA relied on 5'RACE template switching, a step that introduced a universal primer site along with unique molecular identifiers. cDNA synthesis was primed from both the TCR alpha and TCR beta constant segments. Library amplification involved two PCR steps, and the second step added sample barcodes and sequencing adapters. Sequencing of the libraries was done on either Illumina HiSeq 2500 (2x100 bp) or NovaSeq (2x150 bp). On the authors' methods: MIGEC handled demultiplexing of reads and collapsing into UMI consensus sequences, while MiXCR performed V(D)J alignment. Vaccine-responding clonotypes were defined with edgeR using replicate PBMC samples, requiring FDR below 0.01 and a log2 fold change above 5 up to day 15. Each bulk clonotype was labeled CD4 or CD8 based on which sequenced repertoire, CD4 or CD8, contained the clonotype at higher abundance. TCRdb passed the public sequencing reads through fastp at Q25 and MiXCR, retaining productive beta sequences. Rows are unified per CDR3 protein, each entry keeping the most common DNA and genes. TCRdb's processing, not the authors', yielded these V and J calls. This sample holds 450,000 to 600,000 distinct CDR3 sequences; less than 20% were observed only once. The ten largest account for 15% to 20% of the sample.

This clonotype turned up a few times. Which antigen it targets is not known. No much larger clonotype is one base removed from it; base qualities were not supplied. The treatment or condition tag for this specimen amounts to: live attenuated yellow fever vaccine strain. At every blood-draw timepoint, two biological replicates of bulk PBMCs were collected. A standard Ficoll-Paque protocol was used to isolate PBMCs from peripheral blood. TriZol was used to extract RNA from bulk PBMCs, CD4 and CD8 fractions, and dextramer-positive and dextramer-negative fractions. The sequence was collected from a man aged 18 to 30 who received the YFV17D yellow fever vaccine. Recombination joined TRBV12-3 or TRBV12-4 with TRBJ2-5; the D region is possibly TRBD1 or TRBD2, each matching across 5 bases. The sequences come from PBMCs, collected 5 days after the first yellow fever vaccination. The DNA sequence is given as TGTGCCAGCAGTCCCCTCTGGGGGTTGGAGACCCAGTACTTC. It translates to CASSPLWGLETQYF.